Following are 5 T cell receptor beta chains from one sample sequenced in a study of PD-1 blockade in mismatch repair-deficient tumors listed by TCRdb under 2017. The library was prepared using the immunoSEQ multiplex PCR assay. In TCRdb, the immuneACCESS table is reduced to in-frame sequences with V and J assigned. These tables do not hold every clone; where another copy was compared, an unresolved V gene accounts for under half, and the others remain unexplained. The sample yields about 51,000 clones; over 75% were counted once. The ten largest clonotypes hold about 8% of the sample. The material sequenced was peripheral blood, taken roughly 19 weeks after starting pembrolizumab. These receptors were obtained from an adult with mismatch repair-deficient cancer.

This clone has more than one count but fewer than ten. The V call is TRBV13, the J call TRBJ2-1, with 14 bases that match TRBD2. Trimming removed 5 bases from V and 4 bases from J; junction bases left unmatched: 13. Germline values: CDR1 PRHDT, CDR2 FYEKMQ (reference sequence). This CDR3 region has 19 residues. The CDR3 sequence: CASSPSPRLAGGAYNEQFF. The CDR3 nucleotides are TGTGCCAGCAGCCCCAGCCCCAGACTAGCGGGAGGGGCTTACAATGAGCAGTTCTTC.

This clone was recorded only once. The CDR3 DNA is TGTGCCAGCAGCGCAGGCCCGGGACAGCAAGAGACCCAGTACTTC. It translates to CASSAGPGQQETQYF. The chain couples TRBV9 to TRBJ2-5, with 7 positions matching TRBD1. The CDR3 sequence is 15 residues long. J was trimmed by 2 bases and V by 3 bases; bases with no gene match: 7. The germline gives CDR1 SGDLS, CDR2 YYNGEE.

The chain uses TRBV11-2 and TRBJ2-1; 8 nucleotides line up with TRBD2. Trimming took 2 bases from V and 1 from J; bases not matched to a gene: 4. The CDR3 spans 16 residues. CDR1 and CDR2 (germline): SGHAT, FQNNGV. In nucleotides, the CDR3 is TGTGCCAGCAGCTTAACCGGCGGGAGGTCCTACAATGAGCAGTTCTTC. It is translated as CASSLTGGRSYNEQFF.

The sample holds a few counts of this clone. The J gene is TRBJ1-1, the V gene TRBV7-6, with 7 bases lining up with TRBD1. The trim removed 5 bases at V and 2 bases at J, leaving 2 bases unmatched. The germline gives CDR1 SGHVS, CDR2 FNYEAQ. The CDR3 has 13 amino acids. CDR3 residues: CASSRDRNTEAFF. The CDR3 nucleotides read TGTGCCAGCAGCCGGGACAGAAACACTGAAGCTTTCTTT. Using reference TRBV7-6 and TRBJ1-1 for the parts outside the CDR3, the full variable domain is GAGVSQSPRYKVTKRGQDVALRCDPISGHVSLYWYRQALGQGPEFLTYFNYEAQQDKSGLPNDRFSAERPEGSISTLTIQRTEQRDSAMYRCASSRDRNTEAFFGQGTRLTVV.

This clone showed up just a few times. The chain combines TRBV7-9 with TRBJ2-4, with D possibly being TRBD1 or TRBD2 (5 bases each). V shed 0 bases and J shed 8 bases, with 14 bases lying between them. CDR1 and CDR2 from the germline V gene are SEHNR and FQNEAQ (reference sequence). The CDR3 consists of 15 residues. In nucleotides, the CDR3 is TGTGCCAGCAGCTTAGCGTGGGGGATTGAGGACATTCAGTACTTC. The encoded protein is CASSLAWGIEDIQYF.